A single sample gave rise to the 19 T cell receptor beta chains below, sequenced in a study of T cell clonality in common variable immunodeficiency. Sequenced by immunoSEQ multiplex PCR; TCRdb stores in-frame clones only, minus some. The profile covers 40,000 to 45,000 clones, none occurring a single time. The sample was peripheral blood mononuclear cells. The receptors were sampled from a person aged 18-70 years in good health.

This clone came up many times. The CDR3 sequence: CSAEDRGTEAFF. Incomplete CDR3 DNA: TGCAGTGCTGAAGACAGGGGCACTGAA. V and J are TRBV20-1 and TRBJ1-1, with TRBD1 identical over 8 bases. The read stops 3 residues short of the end of the CDR3; the missing end is completed from the germline J gene. V lost 5 bases to trimming and J lost 4 bases; unmatched junction nucleotides: 3. Germline V gene sequence: CDR1 DFQATT, CDR2 SNEGSKA (reference sequence). The CDR3 has 12 residues.

This clone was detected many times. The CDR3 goes on 3 residues after the read ends, and that part is filled in from the germline J gene. This rearrangement joins TRBV4-1 to TRBJ2-2; D is perhaps TRBD2 (5 bases). The CDR3 sequence is 15 residues long. Germline V gene data show CDR1 as MGHRA and CDR2 as YSYEKL. V gave up 3 bases and J gave up 6 bases, with 14 bases separating them. CDR3 in amino acids: CASSHLHLGAGELFF. The CDR3 DNA, read in part, is TGCGCCAGCAGCCACCTCCACCTCGGGGCCGGGGAG.

In its sample, this clone was seen many times. The read falls 3 residues short of the CDR3 end, and the missing part is taken from the germline J gene. The V call is TRBV5-1, the J call TRBJ2-7, with 9 bases aligning to TRBD2. After removal of 0 bases from V and 2 bases from J, the junction contained 3 bases not matched to a gene. Germline CDR1 SGHRS, CDR2 YFSETQ. CDR3 length equals 15 residues. CDR3 residues: CASSLAASGTYEQYF. The DNA read from the CDR3 is TGCGCCAGCAGCTTGGCCGCTAGCGGGACCTACGAG.

This clone has more than one count but fewer than ten. The CDR3 goes on 3 residues after the read ends, and that part is filled in from the germline J gene. The V call is TRBV7-2, the J call TRBJ2-7; weak D call: TRBD2 (6 bases). Trimming pared 4 bases from V and 2 bases from J, leaving 12 bases between. CDR1 and CDR2 from the germline V gene are SGHTA and FQGNSA. The CDR3 consists of 14 residues. Here the CDR3 reads CASSWDWRAYEQYF. CDR3 DNA (partial): TGTGCCAGCAGCTGGGACTGGCGGGCCTACGAG. Combining the CDR3 with reference TRBV7-2 and TRBJ2-7 gives the whole variable domain GAGVSQSPSNKVTEKGKDVELRCDPISGHTALYWYRQSLGQGLEFLIYFQGNSAPDKSGLPSDRFSAERTGGSVSTLTIQRTQQEDSAVYLCASSWDWRAYEQYFGPGTRLTVT.

This clone was detected ten times or more. The read is 3 residues too short to cover the CDR3 end, so that end is filled in from the germline J gene. This sequence joins TRBV7-9 and TRBJ1-2; the D is unclear. The V gene's germline CDR1 is SEHNR and CDR2 FQNEAQ (reference sequence). Between the trimmed V and J ends, which lost 1 base and 1 base, there was a span of 10 bases. There are 15 residues in the CDR3. The DNA read from the CDR3 is TGTGCCAGCAGCTTAGTAGGGCGGGTTAACTATGGC. This encodes CASSLVGRVNYG. The complete CDR3 protein is CASSLVGRVNYGYTF.

In its sample, this clone was seen many times. Coverage ceases 3 residues before the CDR3 finishes, and the germline J gene fills in the end. The rearrangement uses TRBV15 and TRBJ1-4; 9 positions agree with TRBD1. The ends lost 0 bases at V and 7 bases at J; junction bases unmatched: 9. The CDR3 loop spans 17 amino acids. Per germline, CDR1 LNHNV and CDR2 YYDKDF (reference sequence). The CDR3 sequence is CATSRDQYRDRAEKLFF. CDR3 bases read: TGTGCCACCAGCAGAGACCAGTACCGGGACAGGGCTGAAAAA.

As for this clone: The read terminates 3 residues ahead of where the CDR3 ends, so the germline J gene completes it. The chain links TRBV7-8 to TRBJ2-1; 9 nucleotides match TRBD2. This CDR3 is built from 17 residues. After removal of 8 bases from V and 5 bases from J, the junction contained 16 bases not matched to a gene. Per germline, CDR1 SGHVS and CDR2 FQNEAQ. CDR3 residues: CASLRRSGGPKNNEQFF. CDR3 DNA, as far as it was read: TGTGCCAGCCTTAGGCGGAGCGGGGGGCCAAAGAACAATGAG.

In this sample, this clone turned up many times. The read stops 3 residues short of the end of the CDR3; the missing end is completed from the germline J gene. This chain joins TRBV5-4 and TRBJ1-6, with 7 bases fitting TRBD1. The germline CDR1 and CDR2 sequences are SGHNT and YYREEE (reference sequence). The junction had 9 bases not matched to a gene; V was cut back by 4 bases and J by 8 bases. The CDR3 has 15 residues. The DNA read from the CDR3 is TGTGCCAGCAGCGAGGGGACAGAGAACTATTCACCC. It yields the protein CASSEGTENYSP. The whole CDR3 sequence reads CASSEGTENYSPLHF.

With regard to this clone: With the read ending 3 residues before the CDR3 end, the germline J gene is used to fill in that end. The chain employs TRBV30 and TRBJ2-5; 8 positions agree with TRBD2. Germline CDR1 GTSNPN, CDR2 SVGIG (reference sequence). CDR3 length: 13 residues. Trimming at V came to 0 bases and at J to 3 bases, leaving 0 bases not matched to a gene. CDR3 in amino acids: CAWSVRGEETQYF. The CDR3 bases that were read are TGTGCCTGGAGTGTGCGGGGGGAAGAGACC.

This clone was observed many times. Read coverage stops 3 residues before the CDR3 terminus; the germline J gene supplies the remainder. J is TRBJ1-2 and V is TRBV11-2; the match to TRBD1 covers 8 bases. Germline assignment: CDR1 SGHAT and CDR2 FQNNGV. The CDR3 is 14 residues long. The ends lost 5 bases at V and 5 bases at J; junction bases unmatched: 7. CDR3 DNA (partial): TGTGCCAGCAGCCCCCAGACAGGGGCATATGGC. It yields the protein CASSPQTGAYG. From start to end, the CDR3 is CASSPQTGAYGYTF. Combining the CDR3 with reference TRBV11-2 and TRBJ1-2 gives the whole variable domain EAGVAQSPRYKIIEKRQSVAFWCNPISGHATLYWYQQILGQGPKLLIQFQNNGVVDDSQLPKDRFSAERLKGVDSTLKIQPAKLEDSAVYLCASSPQTGAYGYTFGSGTRLTVV.

This clone has ten or more counts. The read falls 3 residues short of the CDR3 end, and the missing part is taken from the germline J gene. V and J are TRBV20-1 and TRBJ2-1; 12 bases are shared with TRBD2. From germline, CDR1 is DFQATT and CDR2 SNEGSKA (reference sequence). The CDR3 sequence is 19 residues long. Trimming removed 0 bases from V and 0 bases from J; junction bases left unmatched: 9. The chain's CDR3 is CSARDQQGLAGSSYNEQFF. The CDR3 DNA, read in part, is TGCAGTGCTAGAGATCAGCAAGGACTAGCGGGGAGCTCCTACAATGAG.

This clone was counted ten times or more. The read ends 3 residues shy of where the CDR3 ends; the end is completed using the germline J gene. The rearrangement joins TRBV7-9 to TRBJ1-2; the D gene is possibly TRBD1 (5 bases). Germline V gene data show CDR1 as SEHNR and CDR2 as FQNEAQ (reference sequence). The CDR3 runs 13 residues. V was clipped by 0 bases and J by 7 bases, with 9 bases between them. The part of the CDR3 DNA that was read is TGTGCCAGCAGCTTAGCTGCAGGGAGTGGC. This encodes CASSLAAGSG. The entire CDR3 protein is CASSLAAGSGYTF.

As regards this clone: Read coverage stops 3 residues before the CDR3 terminus; the germline J gene supplies the remainder. This chain uses TRBV7-3 with TRBJ1-5; D is perhaps TRBD1 (5 bases). Per germline, CDR1 SGHTA and CDR2 FQGTGA. The V and J ends lost 1 base and 7 bases respectively, with 8 bases between them. The CDR3 spans 13 residues. The DNA read from the CDR3 is TGTGCCAGCAGCTTAAGGGGCGGACAGCCC. Translation: CASSLRGGQP. The whole CDR3 reads CASSLRGGQPQHF. Together with reference TRBV7-3 and TRBJ1-5, the CDR3 gives the full variable domain: GAGVSQTPSNKVTEKGKYVELRCDPISGHTALYWYRQSLGQGPEFLIYFQGTGAADDSGLPNDRFFAVRPEGSVSTLKIQRTERGDSAVYLCASSLRGGQPQHFGDGTRLSIL.

In the case of this clone: The read terminates 3 residues before the CDR3 end, so the remaining end is supplied by the germline J gene. The chain carries TRBV7-3 and TRBJ2-7, with 7 bases matching TRBD1. V lost 4 bases and J lost 6; bases outside the gene matches: 9. The CDR3 consists of 14 residues. Germline CDR1 and CDR2: SGHTA and FQGTGA. The DNA read from the CDR3 is TGTGCCAGCAGCTCACGACAGGGAACTACCGAG. It yields the protein CASSSRQGTTE. The full CDR3 protein is CASSSRQGTTEQYF.

About this clone itself: From the germline J gene comes the end of the CDR3, since the read stops 3 residues before it. This chain connects TRBV5-1 to TRBJ2-5; D gene unclear. The V gene lost 0 bases and the J gene lost 5 bases, with 11 bases spanning the gap. CDR3 length equals 14 residues. CDR1 and CDR2 (germline): SGHRS, YFSETQ. The CDR3 sequence is CASSLAGSGETQYF. The covered CDR3 bases are TGCGCCAGCAGCTTGGCGGGTAGTGGGGAGACC.

This clone was recorded a few times. Read sequence stops 3 residues before the CDR3 end, and the germline J gene provides the missing end. V is TRBV11-2 and J is TRBJ2-7; possible D gene TRBD1, 6 bases. This CDR3 has 14 residues. The ends were cut back, 7 bases at V and 3 bases at J, with 16 bases in the middle. CDR1 SGHAT and CDR2 FQNNGV come from the germline V gene. CDR3 bases read: TGTGCCAGCAACCCGCCGGGACAAGTCTACGAG. Translating it yields CASNPPGQVYE. In full, the CDR3 is CASNPPGQVYEQYF.

This clone was found many times. Sequencing ends 3 residues short of the CDR3 end; the germline J gene provides the rest. This chain joins TRBV12-3 or TRBV12-4 and TRBJ2-5, with 7 bases matching TRBD2. The CDR3 has 15 residues. Trimming at V came to 4 bases and at J to 5 bases, leaving 10 bases not matched to a gene. The sequenced part of the CDR3 DNA is TGTGCCAGCAGTTCGAGGTTAAAAGCGGGGGAGACC. Protein sequence: CASSSRLKAGET. The complete CDR3 sequence is CASSSRLKAGETQYF.

This clone was seen ten or more times. The CDR3 end lies 3 residues beyond the end of the read and is filled in from the germline J gene. The chain joins TRBV19 to TRBJ2-7, with TRBD2 matching 11 bases. Germline V gene lookup returns CDR1 LNHDA and CDR2 SQIVND (reference sequence). The CDR3 runs to 15 residues. The V and J ends lost 5 bases and 4 bases, in that order; junction bases with no gene match: 7. CDR3 amino acids: CASSRTSGSSYEQYF. CDR3 DNA, as far as it was read: TGTGCCAGTAGTCGAACTAGCGGGAGTTCTTACGAG.

The table lists this clone with many counts. The CDR3 end falls 3 residues outside the read, so it is completed with the germline J gene. The V gene is TRBV28, the J gene TRBJ1-2, with a weak D call TRBD1 (6 bases). Germline CDR1 reads MDHEN; CDR2 reads SYDVKM. The CDR3 spans 13 residues. V dropped 3 bases and J dropped 6 bases, with 11 bases sitting between them. CDR3 sequence: CASSFPEGDGYTF. The sequenced CDR3 bases are TGTGCCAGCAGTTTCCCCGAGGGGGATGGC.